This T cell receptor beta chain was captured by sequencing in a study of Graves' ophthalmopathy and Graves' hyperthyroidism. Amplification of the TCR beta CDR3 regions used RNA transcripts (as template). An initial RT-PCR round employing HTBI primers preceded a second-round multiplex PCR. In TCRdb, the multiplex PCR reads were re-called with MiXCR into one record per CDR3 protein. The table includes approximately 1.2 million distinct CDR3 sequences, about two fifths detected once. The CDR3 has 15 residues. Germline V lookup: CDR1 SGHTA, CDR2 FQGNSA. This TCR derives from an adult man with Graves' hyperthyroidism. Sequences were obtained from peripheral blood or thyroid tissue (not recorded which). The chain is built from TRBV7-2 and TRBJ2-5, with unresolved D. The J call may be mistaken, given a closer DNA end match to TRBJ2-4. The CDR3 sequence is CASSPHDQAKNIQYF. In nucleotides, the CDR3 is TGTGCCAGCAGCCCGCATGACCAAGCCAAAAACATTCAGTACTTC.